This T cell receptor (beta chain) stems from a study of blood T cells in healthy people across ages. CDR1 MNHNY and CDR2 SVGAGI come from the germline V gene (reference sequence). With 8 bases removed from V and 0 bases from J, the gap between germline ends came to 8 bases. The CDR3 consists of 13 residues. Notes on the study in general: The recorded TCR beta diversity per million T cells decreased in a roughly linear manner with age. Diversity was higher, and naive CD4+ cells more numerous, in long-lived donors than in aged donors.

With a J-beta primer mix and a sample-barcoded 5' primer, a second PCR ran about 6 to 11 cycles. TCRdb re-called the 5' RACE reads with MiXCR, one entry per CDR3 protein. The table has over a million distinct CDR3 sequences, 59% seen once; the top ten hold 6.5% to 8.5%. The table lists this clonotype with many counts. Its antigen is not identified. The specimen was blood. The V gene is TRBV6-6, the J gene TRBJ1-5; the D is unclear. The sequence was collected from a man aged 18 to 30 in good health. The DNA for the CDR3 is TGTGCCAGCGACCCTGGTAGCAATCAGCCCCAGCATTTT. Protein product: CASDPGSNQPQHF.